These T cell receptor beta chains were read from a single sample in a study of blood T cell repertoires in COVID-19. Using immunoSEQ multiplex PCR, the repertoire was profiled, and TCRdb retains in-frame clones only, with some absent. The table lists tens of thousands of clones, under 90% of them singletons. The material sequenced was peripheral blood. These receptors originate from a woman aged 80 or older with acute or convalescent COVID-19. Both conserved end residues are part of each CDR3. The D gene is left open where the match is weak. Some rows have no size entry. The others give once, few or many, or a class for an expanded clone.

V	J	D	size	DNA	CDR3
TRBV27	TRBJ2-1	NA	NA	TGTGCCAGCAGTTCTCTGGGCAGACACAATGAGCAGTTCTTC	CASSSLGRHNEQFF
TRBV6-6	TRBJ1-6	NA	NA	TGTGCCAGCTCCGACAGTTATTCACCCCTCCACTTT	CASSDSYSPLHF
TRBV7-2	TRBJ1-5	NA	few	TGTGCCAGCACCTTCACCTTAGGGGGAGTGAATCAGCCCCAGCATTTT	CASTFTLGGVNQPQHF
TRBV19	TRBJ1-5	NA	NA	TGTGCCAGTAGGCAGGAGGCGACCCGCAATCAGCCCCAGCATTTT	CASRQEATRNQPQHF
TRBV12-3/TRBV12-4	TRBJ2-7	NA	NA	TGTGCCAGCAGTCCAATACTGCCCTGGCAGTACTTC	CASSPILPWQYF
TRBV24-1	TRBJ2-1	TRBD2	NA	TGTGCCACCAGTGATGCGGGGGGGATTTACAATGAGCAGTTCTTC	CATSDAGGIYNEQFF
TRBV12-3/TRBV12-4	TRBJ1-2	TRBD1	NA	TGTGCCAGCAGATCACAGGGGGTCGATGGCTACACCTTC	CASRSQGVDGYTF
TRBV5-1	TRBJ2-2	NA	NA	TGCGCCAGCAGCCAACAGAGAGCGAACACCGGGGAGCTGTTTTTT	CASSQQRANTGELFF
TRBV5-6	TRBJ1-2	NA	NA	TGTGCCAGCAGCTTGCTTTCTAACTATGGCTACACCTTC	CASSLLSNYGYTF
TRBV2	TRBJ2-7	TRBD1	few	TGTGCCAGCAGTGTAGGGACAGACTACGAGCAGTACTTC	CASSVGTDYEQYF
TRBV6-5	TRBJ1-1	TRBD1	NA	TGTGCCAGCAGTTACTCGCCAGGGGGCCCGAACACTGAAGCTTTCTTT	CASSYSPGGPNTEAFF
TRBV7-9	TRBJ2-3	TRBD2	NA	TGTGCCAGCAGCTGGTCGTCCGGGACTAGCGAAGATACGCAGTATTTT	CASSWSSGTSEDTQYF
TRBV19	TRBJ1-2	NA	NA	TGTGCCAGTAGTATACCCCAGGGGAGCCTAAGGGACTATGGCTACACCTTC	CASSIPQGSLRDYGYTF
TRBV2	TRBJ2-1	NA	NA	TGTGCCAGCAGTGAAGGCCCAGCGGAATACAATGAGCAGTTCTTC	CASSEGPAEYNEQFF
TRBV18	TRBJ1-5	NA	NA	TGTGCCAGCTCACCACCGGGGCAGTCCAATCAGCCCCAGCATTTT	CASSPPGQSNQPQHF
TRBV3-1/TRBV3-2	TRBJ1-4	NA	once	TGTGCCAGCAGCCAAGATTTCGGTGCAACTAATGAAAAACTGTTTTTT	CASSQDFGATNEKLFF
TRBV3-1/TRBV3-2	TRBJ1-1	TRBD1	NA	TGTGCCAGCAGCCAAAGGACAGGGGGGTTTTCGAACACTGAAGCTTTCTTT	CASSQRTGGFSNTEAFF
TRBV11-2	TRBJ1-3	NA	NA	TGTGCCAGCAGCTTATCAGAATCTGGAAACACCATATATTTT	CASSLSESGNTIYF
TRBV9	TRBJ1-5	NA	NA	TGTGCCAGCAGCGTAGGGGGACAAGTCAATCAGCCCCAGCATTTT	CASSVGGQVNQPQHF
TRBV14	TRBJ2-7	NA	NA	TGTGCCAGCAGCCAGCCGAACAGGGGAGCCGGGGGCTTCCTCGCCGAGCAGTACTTC	CASSQPNRGAGGFLAEQYF
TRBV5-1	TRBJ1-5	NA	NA	TGCGCCAGCAGCTTGGGAGTGTATAGCAATCAGCCCCAGCATTTT	CASSLGVYSNQPQHF
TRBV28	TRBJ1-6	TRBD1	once	TGTGCCACCTGGGACAGCGTGAATTCACCCCTCCACTTT	CATWDSVNSPLHF
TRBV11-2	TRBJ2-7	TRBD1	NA	TGTGCCAGCAGCCCCGGACAGGGCGTCATATACGAGCAGTACTTC	CASSPGQGVIYEQYF
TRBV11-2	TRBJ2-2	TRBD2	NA	TGTGCCAGCAGCATGACTAGCGGTGTTTCCGGGGAGCTGTTTTTT	CASSMTSGVSGELFF
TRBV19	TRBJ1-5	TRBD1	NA	TGTGCCAGTAGTATGACAGGGGTTGCCAATCAGCCCCAGCATTTT	CASSMTGVANQPQHF
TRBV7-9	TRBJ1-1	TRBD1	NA	TGTGCCAGCAGCTTGACAGGGGACACTGAAGCTTTCTTT	CASSLTGDTEAFF
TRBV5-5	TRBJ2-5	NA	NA	TGTGCCAGCAGCCCCCCCGGGGGGCCGAAAGAGACCCAGTACTTC	CASSPPGGPKETQYF
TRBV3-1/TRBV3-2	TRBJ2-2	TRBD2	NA	TGTGCCAGCACCAGGGGTAGCGGGGGTTCGAACACCGGGGAGCTGTTTTTT	CASTRGSGGSNTGELFF
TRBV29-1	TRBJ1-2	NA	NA	TGCAGCGTTCCCCGGACTTATGGCTACACCTTC	CSVPRTYGYTF
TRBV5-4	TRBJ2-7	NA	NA	TGTGCCAGCAGTAAGAAGGCGGGGCACTCCTACGAGCAGTACTTC	CASSKKAGHSYEQYF
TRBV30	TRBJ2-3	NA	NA	TGTGCCTGGAGTCCTTCCCGGGTGTTTAGCACAGATACGCAGTATTTT	CAWSPSRVFSTDTQYF